This T cell receptor (beta chain) was profiled in a study of beta chain features in type 1 diabetes (dated by TCRdb to the late 2010s). For context, the study as a whole: Patients and healthy donors did not differ in mean age, gender distribution, total cell number or subset yield. In the study, recently diagnosed type 1 diabetes patients and matched healthy donors were compared on the TCRB repertoires of their sorted circulating CD4+ T cell subsets. Across all samples, approximately 98,000,000 sorted cells were examined, and cell number per subset correlated strongly with RNA yield. Regulatory and stem cell-like memory subsets were isolated from only 8 patients and about eight healthy donors, whereas naive and central memory subsets came from all 30 or so donors. What the authors observed across the whole study: At VDJ recombination sites, type 1 diabetes patients had fewer insertions and more deleted nucleotides, which implies abnormalities in thymic rearrangement. Type 1 diabetes patients showed a moderate but significant shortening of TCRB CDR3 length in all four CD4+ subsets. HLA sub-analyses involved small numbers of individuals, so any influence of HLA type on TCRB rearrangement remained unresolved. The naive, central memory and regulatory TCRB repertoires appeared to resemble one another more closely among patients than among healthy donors. PCR may preferentially amplify shorter templates, but because patient and control samples were amplified and corrected together, any resulting skew would affect both groups equally. Sequencing cDNA rather than genomic DNA could over-represent highly expressing activated cells, although activation and CD3 levels did not differ between groups.

A single peripheral blood draw of about 116 mL on average was collected from each donor into heparinised tubes. A BD FACSAria II and a panel including CD45RO, CCR7, CD25, CD127, CD95 and CD27 were used to sort naive, central memory, regulatory and stem cell-like memory CD4+ T cells. A purity above 98% was achieved for all sorted populations. PBMCs were isolated immediately by Lymphoprep density gradient centrifugation and stained directly without culture. So that batch effects would be minimized, each experiment stained and sorted samples in pairs, pairing one healthy donor with one patient. The entire amount of isolated RNA was reverse transcribed using the High Capacity cDNA Reverse Transcription Kit, so the sequenced TCRB transcripts were expressed ones. Deep immunoSEQ sequencing was applied to naive, central memory and regulatory T cell samples, giving an average of around 3.8 million total reads per sample. After sorted cells were lysed in RLT buffer, RNA was extracted with DNase-treated RNeasy Micro or Mini kits, with the choice depending on cell number. Each cell subset was processed separately to prevent cross-contamination, with patient and healthy donor samples processed together. The immunoSEQ multiplex PCR was used to amplify TCRB sequences from cDNA, yielding 87-bp fragments that span the CDR3 region. Amplicons were sequenced on the Illumina HiSeq platform. In the authors' own workflow: Synthetic template baselines were used to correct PCR bias computationally, reads within Hamming distance 2 were collapsed, and singletons that could not be merged were discarded. By aligning reads against IMGT, V, D and J genes, CDR3 length, and insertions or deletions at six rearrangement sites were assigned. Within each subset, clonotype counts were normalized to sorted cell number, after which true diversity and Gini coefficients were computed with the tcR R package. The overlap coefficient, calculated on TCRB nucleotide sequences, was used to measure repertoire sharing. Out-of-frame TCRB sequences from naive cells were analyzed as a proxy for the pre-selection repertoire. TCRdb stores this immuneACCESS table with in-frame sequences only. Part of the clones is absent; in the studies checked, under half of the shortfall reflects unresolved V genes, and no reason is known for the rest. V and J calls and clone size follow that table, whereas D and trimming were derived from the DNA. This sample gives over 600,000 clones in total; around an eighth of them show up just once. The top ten clones comprise around 0.12% of the sample.

There are a few counts of this clone. The target of this receptor is not known. The record has no base qualities; no much larger clone is one base away. V loses 4 bases of germline sequence and J loses 5 bases, and the interval between the two ends is 20 bases. The CDR3 sequence holds 17 residues, the cysteine and phenylalanine included. The DNA shown is the 51-base CDR3, in frame from base 1. From a lookup of the germline V gene, CDR1 and CDR2 are KGHSH and LQKENI. The TCR was taken from a man in his thirties or forties with type 1 diabetes. The rearrangement joined TRBV18 to TRBJ1-4; matching of 5 bases hints at TRBD1 as the D gene. Sequencing was performed on naive CD4+ T cells from blood. The sample's cell subset or site label, in plain terms: true naive CD4+ T cells. Here the CDR3 is given as CASSLQSRPGSNEKLFF. The sequence in DNA is TGTGCCAGCTCACTCCAATCGAGGCCAGGGTCGAATGAAAAACTGTTTTTT.